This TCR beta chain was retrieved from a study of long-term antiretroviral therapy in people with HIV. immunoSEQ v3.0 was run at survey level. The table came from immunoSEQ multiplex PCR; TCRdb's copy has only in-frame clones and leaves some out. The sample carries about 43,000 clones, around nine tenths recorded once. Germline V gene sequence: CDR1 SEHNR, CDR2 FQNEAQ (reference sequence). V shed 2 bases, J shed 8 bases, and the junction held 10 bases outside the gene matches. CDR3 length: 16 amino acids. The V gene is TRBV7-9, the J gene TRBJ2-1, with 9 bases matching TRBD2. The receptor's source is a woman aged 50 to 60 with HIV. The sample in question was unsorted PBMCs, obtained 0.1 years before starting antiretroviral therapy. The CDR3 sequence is CASSLSSSGGLDEQFF. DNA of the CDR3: TGTGCCAGCAGCTTATCGTCCAGCGGGGGGCTGGATGAGCAGTTCTTC.